The 6 T cell receptor beta chains reported below all come from one sample, sequenced in a study of blood T cell repertoires in COVID-19. Produced via immunoSEQ multiplex PCR; TCRdb's table is partial and in-frame only. The sample has under 150,000 clones, 80% to 90% seen once. The sample comprised peripheral blood. The receptor source for this set is a woman aged 60-70 years with COVID-19, enrolled during active disease.

The chain joins TRBV7-7 to TRBJ2-3, with D perhaps matching TRBD2 (6 bases). The germline V and J ends were trimmed by 5 bases and 0 bases, with 15 bases remaining between them. The germline V gene has CDR1 SSHAT and CDR2 FNYEAQ (reference sequence). This CDR3 region has 16 residues. The chain's CDR3 is CASSKGWGTSTDTQYF. Here the CDR3 DNA reads TGTGCCAGCAGCAAAGGGTGGGGGACTAGCACAGATACGCAGTATTTT.

The chain employs TRBV11-2 and TRBJ1-6; 7 nucleotides align to TRBD1. Trimming cost V 4 bases and J 6 bases; bases outside gene matches: 9. Per germline, CDR1 SGHAT and CDR2 FQNNGV. This CDR3 comprises 16 residues. CDR3 region: CASSSIDRDFNSPLHF. CDR3 nucleotides: TGTGCCAGCAGCTCTATCGACAGGGACTTTAATTCACCCCTCCACTTT.

The chain combines TRBV9 with TRBJ2-2; D is unclear. CDR1 and CDR2 from the germline V gene are SGDLS and YYNGEE. V was clipped by 5 bases and J by 6 bases, with 8 bases between them. The length of the CDR3 is 12 residues. The CDR3 nucleotides are TGTGCCAGCAGAGCGTCAGCCGGGGAGCTGTTTTTT. Its translation is CASRASAGELFF.

The chain is built from TRBV2 and TRBJ1-2; 10 nucleotides agree with TRBD1. Germline assignment: CDR1 SNHLY and CDR2 FYNNEI. This CDR3 region has 15 residues. J was trimmed by 5 bases and V by 7 bases; bases with no gene match: 10. The CDR3 reads CASTVRDRGIYGYTF. In nucleotides, the CDR3 is TGTGCCAGCACTGTCCGGGACAGGGGTATTTATGGCTACACCTTC.

The rearrangement links TRBV7-9 to TRBJ2-7, with TRBD1 as a possible D gene (5 bases). Trimming took off 5 bases at V and 6 bases at J, with 17 bases between the two ends. Germline CDR1 is SEHNR and CDR2 is FQNEAQ (reference sequence). The CDR3 is made up of 14 amino acids. In DNA form, the CDR3 reads TGTGCCAGCAGCCGCGAAGGGGCTAATCTCGAGCAGTACTTC. Protein sequence: CASSREGANLEQYF.

In its sample, this clone was seen many times. The J gene is TRBJ2-1, the V gene TRBV9; D perhaps matches TRBD2 (5 bases). Trimming left V 2 bases short and J 0 bases short, with 9 bases between. The CDR3 runs to 15 residues. The V gene's germline CDR1 is SGDLS and CDR2 YYNGEE. CDR3 coding DNA: TGTGCCAGCAGCGTGAGTACTAGCTCCTACAATGAGCAGTTCTTC. The encoded protein is CASSVSTSSYNEQFF.